Below, one T cell receptor (beta chain) is given with its context. The sample is drawn from a study of blood T cell repertoires in COVID-19. Between the trimmed V and J ends, which lost 3 bases and 7 bases, there was a span of 7 bases. Germline V gives CDR1 LNHDA, CDR2 SQIVND (reference sequence). This CDR3 has 13 residues. Method: immunoSEQ multiplex PCR; TCRdb's copy keeps in-frame clones and lacks some. The data contain about 370,000 clones, roughly nine tenths of them singletons. The sequence came from a man younger than 30 who had recovered from COVID-19. V and J are TRBV19 and TRBJ1-6; no firm D call. The sample taken for sequencing was PBMCs or T cells enriched from blood (not recorded which). CDR3 sequence reads: CASSMMSNSPLHF. CDR3 DNA: TGTGCCAGTAGTATGATGAGCAATTCACCCCTCCACTTT.